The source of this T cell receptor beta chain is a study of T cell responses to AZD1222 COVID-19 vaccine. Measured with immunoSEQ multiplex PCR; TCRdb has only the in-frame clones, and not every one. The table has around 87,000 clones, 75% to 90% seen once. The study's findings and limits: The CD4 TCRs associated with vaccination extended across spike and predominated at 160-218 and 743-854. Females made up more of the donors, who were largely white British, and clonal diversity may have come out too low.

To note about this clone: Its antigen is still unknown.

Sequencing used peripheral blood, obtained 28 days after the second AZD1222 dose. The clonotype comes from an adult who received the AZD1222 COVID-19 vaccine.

CDR3 sequence reads: CASSFGDFVTDTQYF. The CDR3 DNA is TGTGCCAGCAGCTTTGGGGACTTTGTCACAGATACGCAGTATTTT. The V call is TRBV11-2, the J call TRBJ2-3; perhaps TRBD2 as D (6 bases). Per germline, CDR1 SGHAT and CDR2 FQNNGV. V was cut by 3 bases and J by 2 bases, with 12 bases left in between. The CDR3 totals 15 residues.